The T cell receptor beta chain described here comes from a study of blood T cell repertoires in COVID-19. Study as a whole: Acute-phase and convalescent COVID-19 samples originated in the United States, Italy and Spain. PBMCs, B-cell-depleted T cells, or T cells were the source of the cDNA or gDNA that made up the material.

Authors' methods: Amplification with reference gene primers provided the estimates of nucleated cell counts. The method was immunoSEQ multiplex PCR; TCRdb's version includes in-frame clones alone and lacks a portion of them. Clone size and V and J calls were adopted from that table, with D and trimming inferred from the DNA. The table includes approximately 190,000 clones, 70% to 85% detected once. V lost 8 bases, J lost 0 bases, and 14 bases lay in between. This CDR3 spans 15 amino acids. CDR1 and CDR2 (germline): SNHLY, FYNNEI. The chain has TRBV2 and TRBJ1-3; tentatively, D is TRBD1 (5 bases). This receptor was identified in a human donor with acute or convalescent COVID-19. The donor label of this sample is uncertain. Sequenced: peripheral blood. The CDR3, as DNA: TGTGCCAGCGAACAGGAGCCCATCTCTGGAAACACCATATATTTT. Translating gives CASEQEPISGNTIYF.